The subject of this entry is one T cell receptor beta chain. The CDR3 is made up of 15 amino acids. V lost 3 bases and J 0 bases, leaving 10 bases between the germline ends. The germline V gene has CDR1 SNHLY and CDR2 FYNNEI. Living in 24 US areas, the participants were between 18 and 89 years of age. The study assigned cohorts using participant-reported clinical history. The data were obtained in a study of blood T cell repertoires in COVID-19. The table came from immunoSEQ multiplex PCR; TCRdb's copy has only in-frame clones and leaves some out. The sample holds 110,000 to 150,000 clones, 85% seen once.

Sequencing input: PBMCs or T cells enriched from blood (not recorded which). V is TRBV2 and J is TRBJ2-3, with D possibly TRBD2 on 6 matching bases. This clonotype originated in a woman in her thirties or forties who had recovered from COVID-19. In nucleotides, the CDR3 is TGTGCCAGCAGTGAGTTCGGGACTAGCACAGATACGCAGTATTTT. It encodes CASSEFGTSTDTQYF.